One sample yielded the 28 T cell receptor beta chains listed below, sequenced in a study of CD8+ T cells in alopecia areata (dated by TCRdb to 2017 to 2018). Pooled mouse cutaneous lymph node cells were stained for CD4, CD8alpha, NKG2D, NKG2ACE and other markers, then sorted on a BD Influx. To prepare the library, the immunoSEQ multiplex PCR assay was applied. RNA was extracted from all samples and reverse transcribed into cDNA, which served as template for TCR sequencing. The immuneACCESS repertoire file appears here via TCRdb, limited to in-frame rearrangements. These files lack a portion of the clones; in checked studies, under half of the deficit traces to unresolved V genes, and the cause of the others is not known. This sample includes under 350,000 clones, and none of them was observed just once. Of the sample, more than 0.95% is held by the ten largest clones. Sequenced: CD4+ T cells sorted from a lymph node. All receptors derive from a C3H/HeJ mouse with alopecia areata. The MHC haplotype carried by mice of this strain is H2-k.

This clone was seen a handful of times. Gene and germline names: mouse. The sequenced fragment ends 4 residues before the CDR3 boundary, so the rest is inferred from the germline J gene. This chain uses TRBV13-1 with TRBJ1-2; TRBD1 agrees at 12 bases. Germline CDR1 reads NSHNY; CDR2 reads SYGAGN. The CDR3 is 16 amino acids. Trimming took 2 bases from V and 4 from J; bases not matched to a gene: 6. CDR3 region: CASSELGTGGGSDYTF. CDR3 bases read: TGTGCCAGCAGTGAGCTCGGGACAGGGGGCGGCTCC.

This clone was counted between two and nine times. The gene names given are mouse names. The read halts 4 residues ahead of the CDR3 end, with the missing end drawn from the germline J gene. The chain is built from TRBV31 and TRBJ1-1, with 7 bases fitting TRBD1. This CDR3 comprises 13 residues. Germline V gene sequence: CDR1 GKSSPN, CDR2 SITVG. The CDR3: CAWSRGQITEVFF. The CDR3 DNA, read in part, is TGTGCCTGGAGTCGGGGACAGATTACA.

In its sample, this clone was seen a few times. Gene names denote mouse genes. The CDR3 end lies 4 residues beyond the end of the read and is filled in from the germline J gene. The gene calls are TRBV19 and TRBJ2-2; 10 nucleotides match TRBD2. In germline, CDR1 is FNHDT, CDR2 SITEND (reference sequence). The CDR3 loop spans 15 amino acids. J gave up 3 bases and V 3 bases, and 2 bases lay outside the gene matches. The CDR3 DNA, read in part, is TGTGCCAGCAGTACCTGGGGGGGCGACACCGGG. Protein: CASSTWGGDTG. The whole CDR3 is CASSTWGGDTGQLYF.

With respect to this clone: The genes and germline here are from mouse. The CDR3 bases that were read are TGTGCCAGCGGTGATTACTGGGGGTAT. Encoded protein: CASGDYWGY. The full CDR3 protein reads CASGDYWGYEQYF. This chain links TRBV13-2 with TRBJ2-7; TRBD2 aligns across 8 bases. The read ends 4 residues early relative to the CDR3; the germline J gene fills the gap. Germline CDR1 and CDR2: NNHNN and SYGAGS (reference sequence). There are 13 residues in the CDR3.

Only a few counts were recorded for this clone. Gene names are the mouse ones. The read finishes 3 residues shy of the CDR3 end, and the germline J gene is used to complete it. This chain links TRBV1 with TRBJ1-6; D is uncertain. TRBJ1-6 counts as an open reading frame of uncertain function. Trimming took 0 bases from V and 0 from J, leaving 6 bases between them. The CDR3 loop spans 16 amino acids. Germline assignment: CDR1 NSQYPW and CDR2 LRSPGD (reference sequence). CDR3 in amino acids: CTCSAETVSYNSPLYF. The CDR3 bases that were read are TGCACCTGCAGTGCAGAAACAGTTTCCTATAATTCGCCC.

This clone occurred many times. Gene names denote mouse genes. The read ends 4 residues early relative to the CDR3; the germline J gene fills the gap. V usage is TRBV14 and J usage is TRBJ2-2, with D possibly matching TRBD1 (5 bases). V lost 4 bases, J lost 0 bases, and 10 bases lay in between. CDR1 and CDR2 (germline): SGHDT, FRDEAV. The CDR3 extends over 15 amino acids. CDR3 DNA, as far as it was read: TGTGCCAGCAGTCGGACATTTGCAAACACCGGG. Residues: CASSRTFANTG. The full CDR3 sequence reads CASSRTFANTGQLYF.

About this clone: The gene symbols are mouse symbols. The CDR3 extends 4 residues past the end of the read, so its final part is completed from the germline J gene. Different DNA sequences within this sample yield the same CDR3. V and J are TRBV1 and TRBJ2-5, with D maybe TRBD1 (6 bases). The ends were cut back, 4 bases at V and 0 bases at J, with 8 bases in the middle. Germline V gene data show CDR1 as NSQYPW and CDR2 as LRSPGD (reference sequence). The CDR3 loop spans 14 amino acids. Here the CDR3 reads CTCSGQGNQDTQYF. CDR3 DNA (partial): TGCACCTGCAGTGGCCAGGGGAACCAAGAC.

The sample holds a few counts of this clone. Gene names are mouse gene names. This CDR3 is CAWSLTGAETLYF. The DNA read from the CDR3 is TGTGCCTGGAGTCTAACTGGTGCAGAA. This chain joins TRBV31 and TRBJ2-3; D gene ambiguous. The read terminates 4 residues ahead of where the CDR3 ends, so the germline J gene completes it. V was shortened by 0 bases and J by 1 base, with 5 bases between the two germline ends. The CDR3 extends over 13 amino acids. The germline CDR1 and CDR2 sequences are GKSSPN and SITVG.

In regard to this clone: The genes are named according to mouse. Read data end 4 residues before the CDR3 end; the end is taken from the germline J gene. The V and J genes are TRBV31 and TRBJ1-2; 7 bases agree with TRBD1. J lost 2 bases, V lost 3 bases, and 0 bases had no gene match. Germline CDR1 reads GKSSPN; CDR2 reads SITVG. The CDR3 covers 12 residues. The part of the CDR3 DNA that was read is TGTGCCTGGAGGGGACAGAACTCC. This gives the protein CAWRGQNS. The full CDR3 protein is CAWRGQNSDYTF.

This clone was seen a handful of times. Mouse gene names apply. The sequence runs out 4 residues before the end of the CDR3; the remainder is reconstructed from the germline J gene. The chain links TRBV31 to TRBJ2-2, with 14 bases that match TRBD2. This CDR3 contains 16 residues. Per the germline V gene, CDR1 is GKSSPN and CDR2 is SITVG. Germline trimming cut 0 bases from V and 6 bases from J; bases unmatched to any gene: 3. Partial CDR3 DNA: TGTGCCTGGAGTCTCGGGACTGGGGGGGCCGCCGGG. The encoded protein is CAWSLGTGGAAG. The whole CDR3 region reads CAWSLGTGGAAGQLYF.

Concerning this clone itself: Any gene name here is a mouse gene name. Read sequence stops 4 residues before the CDR3 end, and the germline J gene provides the missing end. This chain uses TRBV31 with TRBJ2-7, with 12 nucleotides matching TRBD2. Germline values: CDR1 GKSSPN, CDR2 SITVG. This CDR3 is built from 15 residues. The J segment lost 3 bases and the V segment lost 0 bases, leaving 3 bases of the junction unmatched. The CDR3 here is CAWSLVDWGGYEQYF. The sequenced part of the CDR3 DNA is TGTGCCTGGAGTCTAGTGGACTGGGGGGGCTAT.

Note on this clone: Genes and germline are mouse. The read comes to an end 4 residues before the CDR3 does, leaving the germline J gene to fill in the end. The rearrangement links TRBV31 to TRBJ1-2; D unclear. The CDR3 length is 12 residues. Germline CDR1 and CDR2: GKSSPN and SITVG. The V and J ends lost 4 bases and 0 bases respectively, with 6 bases between them. CDR3 bases read: TGTGCCTGGACACCTGCAAACTCC. As protein: CAWTPANS. The entire CDR3 protein reads CAWTPANSDYTF.

A few counts support this clone. Gene names and germline match the mouse. From the germline J gene comes the end of the CDR3, since the read stops 4 residues before it. The chain has TRBV1 and TRBJ2-2, with D tentatively TRBD1 (5 bases). Deletions cut 0 bases from V and 0 bases from J, with 11 bases between. Looked up from germline, CDR1 is NSQYPW and CDR2 is LRSPGD (reference sequence). There are 17 residues in the CDR3. Partial CDR3 DNA: TGCACCTGCAGTGCAGATCCCCCGACAGCAAACACCGGG. It translates to CTCSADPPTANTG. In full, the CDR3 is CTCSADPPTANTGQLYF.

For this clone: Gene labels here are mouse ones. From the germline J gene comes the end of the CDR3, since the read stops 4 residues before it. This same CDR3 is encoded by further DNA sequences in the sample. V usage is TRBV13-1 and J usage is TRBJ2-1, with 8 bases identical to TRBD2. Looked up from germline, CDR1 is NSHNY and CDR2 is SYGAGN. The CDR3 spans 14 residues. The junction had 0 bases not matched to a gene; V was cut back by 0 bases and J by 4 bases. The CDR3 protein is CASSDVGGYAEQFF. The CDR3 bases that were read are TGTGCCAGCAGTGATGTGGGGGGGTATGCT.

This clone has more than one count but fewer than ten. Mouse gene names apply. The sequence runs out 4 residues before the end of the CDR3; the remainder is reconstructed from the germline J gene. The chain combines TRBV19 with TRBJ2-1, with D perhaps TRBD2 (6 bases). The CDR3 totals 14 residues. V dropped 5 bases and J dropped 4 bases, with 13 bases sitting between them. Germline V gives CDR1 FNHDT, CDR2 SITEND (reference sequence). This CDR3 is CASSPFGGYAEQFF. The sequenced part of the CDR3 DNA is TGTGCCAGCAGCCCATTCGGGGGGTATGCT.

Notes on this clone: Here the gene names and germline are mouse. Read coverage stops 4 residues before the CDR3 terminus; the germline J gene supplies the remainder. The same CDR3 is also encoded by other DNA sequences in this sample. The gene calls are TRBV31 and TRBJ1-1; 9 nucleotides agree with TRBD1. This CDR3 spans 14 amino acids. The V and J ends lost 3 bases and 0 bases, in that order; junction bases with no gene match: 2. Germline loops: CDR1 GKSSPN, CDR2 SITVG. CDR3 bases read: TGTGCCTGGAGCCGACAGGGGGCAAACACA. Protein product: CAWSRQGANT. The CDR3 as a whole reads CAWSRQGANTEVFF.

Comment on this clone: Gene names are mouse gene names. The read comes to an end 4 residues before the CDR3 does, leaving the germline J gene to fill in the end. The chain uses TRBV17 and TRBJ2-7; 8 bases match TRBD2. V lost 5 bases, J lost 0 bases, and 3 bases stayed unmatched. This CDR3 region has 14 residues. CDR1 is MNHDT, CDR2 YYDKIL, per germline. CDR3 DNA (partial): TGTGCTAGCAGTGGCTGGGGGGACTCCTAT. Translation: CASSGWGDSY. Given in full, the CDR3 is CASSGWGDSYEQYF.

A remark on this clone: Mouse germline and gene names are used. The CDR3 end lies 4 residues beyond the end of the read and is filled in from the germline J gene. This sample also contains other DNA sequences that code for the same CDR3. The chain couples TRBV13-2 to TRBJ1-1; possible D gene TRBD1, 6 bases. CDR1 is NNHNN, CDR2 SYGAGS, per germline (reference sequence). Between the trimmed V and J ends, which lost 2 bases and 0 bases, there was a span of 8 bases. This CDR3 comprises 14 residues. The sequenced CDR3 bases are TGTGCCAGCGGTGAGGACAGTGCAAACACA. Translating gives CASGEDSANT. The CDR3 in its entirety is CASGEDSANTEVFF.

This clone was counted between two and nine times. The gene symbols are mouse symbols. The part of the CDR3 DNA that was read is TGTGCCAGCAGTGATCAGGGCGTCACCGGG. Translation gives CASSDQGVTG. The full-length CDR3 reads as CASSDQGVTGQLYF. The chain has TRBV13-1 and TRBJ2-2, with a possible D match to TRBD1 (5 bases). The read terminates 4 residues ahead of where the CDR3 ends, so the germline J gene completes it. The ends were cut back, 1 base at V and 4 bases at J, with 8 bases in the middle. The germline CDR1 and CDR2 sequences are NSHNY and SYGAGN. The CDR3 is 14 residues long.

Notes on this clone: The gene names here belong to mouse. The read terminates 4 residues ahead of where the CDR3 ends, so the germline J gene completes it. The chain is built from TRBV13-3 and TRBJ2-7; D possibly corresponds to TRBD1 (5 bases). Trimming left V 2 bases short and J 0 bases short, with 9 bases between. CDR3 length: 14 residues. CDR1 and CDR2 (germline): NNHDY, SYVADS. This chain's CDR3 is CASSDGRDSYEQYF. The CDR3 DNA, read in part, is TGTGCCAGCAGTGACGGCAGGGACTCCTAT.

This clone has more than one count but fewer than ten. Mouse gene names and germline throughout. The read falls 4 residues short of the CDR3 end, and the missing part is taken from the germline J gene. The chain has TRBV20 and TRBJ2-1; TRBD1 matches at 7 bases. This CDR3 spans 13 amino acids. CDR1 GFQATS and CDR2 STVNSAI come from the germline V gene. J was trimmed by 3 bases and V by 3 bases; bases with no gene match: 2. The CDR3 is CGASRDSYAEQFF. The DNA read from the CDR3 is TGTGGTGCTAGCCGGGACAGCTATGCT.

The sample holds a few counts of this clone. The gene names given are mouse names. Read sequence stops 4 residues before the CDR3 end, and the germline J gene provides the missing end. This chain links TRBV17 with TRBJ2-1, with 11 nucleotides matching TRBD2. CDR1 and CDR2 (germline): MNHDT, YYDKIL. The length of the CDR3 is 13 residues. The CDR3 is CANNWGGGAEQFF. The part of the CDR3 DNA that was read is TGTGCTAACAACTGGGGGGGCGGCGCT.

This clone was detected a few times. Germline and genes here are mouse. From the germline J gene comes the end of the CDR3, since the read stops 4 residues before it. Other nucleotide sequences from this sample produce the same CDR3. This chain connects TRBV1 to TRBJ2-5; 10 bases are shared with TRBD2. Germline V gives CDR1 NSQYPW, CDR2 LRSPGD (reference sequence). The CDR3 has 14 amino acids. The CDR3 DNA, read in part, is TGCACCTGCAGTGGACTGGGGGGAGAAGAC. Protein sequence: CTCSGLGGED. The whole CDR3 region reads CTCSGLGGEDTQYF.

As regards this clone: The genes are named according to mouse. The DNA ends 3 residues before the CDR3 does, and the rest of the CDR3 is filled in from the germline J gene. The gene calls are TRBV13-2 and TRBJ1-6; 11 bases are shared with TRBD1. TRBJ1-6 falls under the ORF class, with uncertain function. Unmatched junction bases numbered 0, after V lost 5 bases and J lost 5 bases. The CDR3 runs to 14 residues. Per the germline V gene, CDR1 is NNHNN and CDR2 is SYGAGS (reference sequence). CDR3 DNA (partial): TGTGCCAGCGGGGACAGGGGGCATAATTCGCCC. It encodes CASGDRGHNSP. The whole CDR3 sequence reads CASGDRGHNSPLYF.

At least ten counts were recorded for this clone. The gene names given are mouse names. Incomplete CDR3 DNA: TGTGCCCCCCCGGGGAGGGGGAATTCGCCC. It codes for CAPPGRGNSP. The entire CDR3 protein is CAPPGRGNSPLYF. The chain employs TRBV26 and TRBJ1-6; D possibly corresponds to TRBD1 (6 bases). The CDR3 end is not reached by the read, which stops 3 residues before it; the germline J gene fills it in. TRBJ1-6 is known as an ORF, though its function is uncertain. CDR3 length equals 13 residues. Germline CDR1 KGHPV, CDR2 FQNQEV (reference sequence). Trimming removed 11 bases at V and 7 bases at J, with 15 bases between.

Details on this clone: Gene names and germline refer to mouse. The sequenced fragment ends 4 residues before the CDR3 boundary, so the rest is inferred from the germline J gene. The V call is TRBV13-2, the J call TRBJ2-1, with 10 bases lining up with TRBD2. CDR3 length equals 14 residues. V was clipped by 2 bases and J by 5 bases; unmatched bases: 1. The germline CDR1 and CDR2 sequences are NNHNN and SYGAGS (reference sequence). CDR3 loop: CASGDWGGNAEQFF. CDR3 DNA (partial): TGTGCCAGCGGTGACTGGGGGGGCAATGCT.

About this clone itself: The gene names given are mouse names. Read coverage stops 4 residues before the CDR3 terminus; the germline J gene supplies the remainder. The gene calls are TRBV13-3 and TRBJ2-1; TRBD2 is a possible D gene (7 bases). CDR3 length equals 12 residues. CDR1 is NNHDY and CDR2 is SYVADS in the germline V gene. The CDR3 region is CASSRGGAEQFF. Partial CDR3 DNA: TGTGCCAGCAGTAGGGGGGGAGCT.

About this clone: A read error may be the cause here, since a much bigger clone is one base away. The gene names given are mouse names. The read ends 4 residues early relative to the CDR3; the germline J gene fills the gap. The rearrangement joins TRBV17 to TRBJ2-2; D perhaps matches TRBD1 (5 bases). From germline, CDR1 is MNHDT and CDR2 YYDKIL. The V end lost 3 bases, the J end lost 0 bases, and 8 bases lay between the germline ends. The CDR3 extends over 15 amino acids. The CDR3 here is CASSRDKANTGQLYF. The part of the CDR3 DNA that was read is TGTGCTAGCAGTAGGGACAAGGCAAACACCGGG.